This T cell receptor beta chain was recovered during a study of vaccination effects on CD4 cells after COVID-19. Study details: Following the second dose by a median of 72 days, the post-vaccine samples were obtained.

The repertoire was sequenced with immunoSEQ multiplex PCR; TCRdb's copy has only in-frame clones and lacks some. The table has over 45,000 clones, less than 85% seen once. Germline V gene lookup returns CDR1 MNHEY and CDR2 SVGAGI. Trimming at V came to 4 bases and at J to 6 bases, leaving 12 bases not matched to a gene. The CDR3 extends over 16 amino acids. It was after roughly ten days of culture that CD4+ T cells were isolated. Two doses of BNT162b2 or mRNA-1273 vaccine were administered to participants. None of the vaccinated had previously contracted SARS-CoV-2, and their nucleocapsid antibodies tested negative. A half-medium replacement with IL-2 medium was carried out on days 3 and 7. Notes on this clone: What it binds is unknown.

The sequences come from CD4+ T cells from PBMCs cultured without peptide, collected after COVID-19 vaccination. V is TRBV6-5 and J is TRBJ1-3; 7 nucleotides line up with TRBD1. The sequence was collected from a human donor who received a COVID-19 vaccine. The DNA for the CDR3 is TGTGCCAGCAGTTCCGCAGCCGGACAGGTTGTAAACACCATATATTTT. This gives the protein CASSSAAGQVVNTIYF.